The entry below describes one T cell receptor beta chain. What antigen it recognizes has not been identified. No clone much larger than this one lies a single base away; base qualities are absent. Relative to germline, V is 0 bases shorter and J is 10 bases shorter, with 10 bases between their ends. The CDR1 and CDR2 encoded by the germline V gene (reference sequence) are MNHNY and SVGAGI. The CDR3 holds 12 amino acids from the cysteine to the phenylalanine. Only the CDR3 part of the read is kept: 36 bases, read in frame from the first base. The library was produced with the immunoSEQ multiplex PCR assay. For the multiplex PCR, a mixture combining 60 forward primers for TCR Vbeta segments and 13 reverse primers for TCR Jbeta segments was used. A multiplex PCR assay on genomic DNA amplified the CDR3 region of rearranged TCR beta genes. Amplified TCR beta libraries were sequenced as 87-base-pair reads on the Illumina HiSeq System. From the authors' description of their analysis: Across the 670 or so repertoires, a later analysis counted some 80 million unique TCR beta chains, some 11 million of which were shared by at least two donors. Raw reads were error-corrected and collapsed into unique sequences with a nearest-neighbor algorithm that merged closely related sequences to remove PCR and sequencing errors. Alignment of CDR3 sequences to IMGT reference sequences was used to assign V, D and J gene segments. For a sequence to be retained, a match of at least six nucleotides was required to both a V gene segment and a J gene segment. A rearrangement counted as productive if the CDR3 had no stop codons and remained in frame with V and J, and every other rearrangement counted as non-productive. CDR3 was defined according to IMGT convention as the region running from the second conserved V-encoded cysteine to the conserved J-encoded phenylalanine. In an earlier analysis of more than 550 of the donors, sequences lacking an unambiguous match to a single V gene segment were excluded. In an earlier analysis of roughly 500 of the donors, V segments were called functional above 56.7% productive rearrangements and were called segregating when the between-donor standard deviation exceeded 5%. To diagnose cytomegalovirus status from the catalog of TCR beta chain sequences, a statistical classification framework was built. In a later analysis, V and J genes were assigned by comparing TCR nucleotide sequences against IMGT/GENE-DB human TR gene sequences. A later analysis assigned CDR3 sequences and most-parsimonious VDJ recombination scenarios with the TCRdist pipeline. In a later analysis, each TCR beta chain was defined by its CDR3 amino acid sequence together with its V-gene family, and reads without a unique V-gene family were excluded. In a later analysis, 450 to 600 highly shared, low-generation-probability nucleotide sequences were removed to address suspected cross-contamination and a sequencing artifact. In a later analysis, a clonal expansion index was calculated for each public chain from normalized within-repertoire ranks of inferred template counts. A later analysis computed generation probabilities with a VDJ recombination model fitted to out-of-frame rearrangements, and checked the results against IGoR. In a later analysis, TCR-TCR, TCR-HLA and TCR-CMV co-occurrence was scored with hypergeometric tests, and a repertoire-size bias correction was applied to TCR pairs. False discovery rates were estimated in a later analysis by permuting HLA or CMV assignments 20 times. In a later analysis, co-occurring TCRs were grouped using DBSCAN, with TCRdist sequence similarity added in when clustering inside HLA-allele-positive subsets. Co-occurrence clustering excluded repertoires with fewer than 30,000 or more than 120,000 public chains, plus five with anomalous nucleotide sharing. TCRdb carries this immuneACCESS record with in-frame sequences only. Its versions omit some clonotypes, under half of them owing to an unresolved V gene in the studies checked, with the rest unexplained. D and trimming come from the DNA, and the V and J calls and clone size come from that table. The sample profile shows about 200,000 clones; 65% to 90% of them were found once. Under 3% of the sample rests with the top ten.

The entry originates in a study of cytomegalovirus exposure and HLA in healthy donors (dated by TCRdb to 2016 to 2017). For the study in its entirety: In an earlier analysis of some 610 of the donors, about 270 Gb of sequence data and 100 million or so unique TCR beta sequences from 150 million to 200 million T cells were reported. Around 320 gigabases of sequencing data and around 87 million unique TCR sequences were included in an early release covering several hundred HLA-typed donors. Of the roughly 400 genotyped donors, roughly 85% fell in the genetic ancestry cluster associated with self-reported Caucasian donors. The study was designed to test whether signatures of past pathogen exposure could be identified by cataloging public T cell receptors. The T cell repertoires of roughly 660 subjects were profiled by immunosequencing and related to cytomegalovirus serostatus. In addition to the first cohort of several hundred subjects, a separate validation cohort of approximately 130 different subjects was used. High-throughput TCR immunosequencing, statistical association of individual TCRs with disease status, and machine learning were combined to predict cytomegalovirus infection status. A later analysis re-examined previously published TCR beta repertoires from roughly 720 donors and added high-resolution HLA genotyping to investigate patterns of TCR occurrence. In the later analysis, no new phenotypic data were used to find candidate immune exposures; instead, reliance was placed on TCR beta sequences and their occurrence across donors. To decide whether each TCR beta V gene segment behaved as functional or pseudogenic, an earlier analysis of several hundred of the donors relied on high-throughput TCR beta sequencing. Alongside the repertoire data, information on donor age, sex, ethnicity and CMV serostatus was compiled. A later genetic analysis took genome-wide SNP genotypes for about three fifths of the roughly 670 donors and used that subset as a discovery cohort. Every repertoire in the discovery cohort had been generated on one and the same sequencing platform. HLA typing included class I and class II loci at four-digit resolution. Typing coverage differed by locus: A, B, C, DRB1 and DQB1 were typed in roughly 620-640 donors, DQA1 in 522, DPA1 in roughly 590, and DPB1 in about 450. A handful of DR-DQ haplotypes were handled as single units for association and clustering because linkage in the cohort was strong. Among under 450 genotyped donors of the cohort, an average of 235,054 unique TCR beta nucleotide sequences were sequenced per donor, around 20% of them non-productive.

The cohort was made up of 650 to 700 healthy bone marrow donors. At the time of sampling, every cohort member was nominally healthy, though immune exposures that went unrecorded were likely present. The donor was CMV seronegative and was included in the group of over 300 seronegative cohort members. A peripheral blood sample was collected from each donor, and TCR beta sequencing was performed on peripheral blood mononuclear cells. Genomic DNA was extracted from the blood cell samples with the Qiagen DNeasy Blood Extraction Kit. Overall study outcomes, separate from this receptor: The classifier was reported to diagnose cytomegalovirus status with high specificity and sensitivity in both the original and validation cohorts. Compared with equally common non-associated chains, HLA-associated TCR beta chains in a later analysis were more clonally expanded and had lower generation probabilities. Because the 87-base-pair reads could not distinguish some IMGT-functional V segments, including TRBV6-2 and TRBV6-3, those segments were excluded. Assigning TCR associations to individual alleles was difficult when HLA alleles, especially DR and DQ, strongly co-occurred. The cohort was sequenced for TCR beta chains only, and without alpha or paired-chain data the features that could be detected were limited. The study gave a list of 150 to 200 TCR beta chains associated with cytomegalovirus. A later genetic analysis reported fewer N-insertions in productive TCRs among donors in an Asian-associated ancestry cluster than the approximately 700-donor mean. A further reported finding was that TCR beta sequences accurately predicted the HLA-A and HLA-B alleles for most subjects in the first cohort. A later analysis associated 17,000 or so TCR beta sequences with specific HLA alleles at a false discovery rate of 0.05. It was suggested by the authors that the approach could potentially be generalized to other disease states and immunological phenotypes. Sequencing depth was assumed to be roughly uniform across donors in the presence/absence analyses, though that assumption may not hold. An association between a missense DCLRE1C variant and V-gene and J-gene trimming of TCR beta chains was found in a later genetic analysis and replicated in an independent cohort. A later analysis found that most CMV-associated TCR beta chains appeared HLA-restricted, with HLA associations seemingly driven largely by CMV exposure. Three of the identified cytomegalovirus-associated TCR beta chains were confirmed in vitro to be specific for cytomegalovirus antigens. The sequencing pipeline was judged likely to have produced a cluster of highly shared sequence variants as a technical artifact. Because counts were too low, roughly 18 rarely observed V segments, including chromosome 9 orphons, were left out of the earlier analysis of 500 to 650 of the donors. In a later analysis, TCR association rates were found to vary across HLA loci, with the most associated TCRs seen for DRB1 alleles and the fewest for HLA-C alleles. Immune exposure information for the cohort was limited to CMV serostatus. In a later analysis, several top co-occurrence clusters were reported to appear linked to parvovirus B19, influenza, CMV and Epstein-Barr virus. Because HLA typing was unavailable for some donors at each locus, only the typed subset was used in association tests. Across donors, most TCR sequences were observed very rarely, whereas some public TCRs were present in many individuals. In an earlier analysis of more than 500 of the donors, most TCR beta V segments appeared in productive rearrangements about 87% or about 30% of the time, broadly matching IMGT annotations. Correlated functional status among segregating V segments might be attributable to linkage disequilibrium, but an unknown experimental factor could not be ruled out.

The TCR sequence derives from a woman aged 50 to 65 in good health and CMV-seronegative. The chain joins TRBV6-6 to TRBJ2-7; the D gene assignment is ambiguous. The sample consisted of PBMCs. The sequence in DNA is TGTGCCAGCAGTTACTCACGTGAAGCTCAGTACTTC. Its amino acids are CASSYSREAQYF.